What follows are 19 T cell receptor beta chains derived from one specimen sequenced in a study of technical replicates of blood from a handful of donors. Libraries were prepared by immunoSEQ multiplex PCR; TCRdb keeps only in-frame clonotypes and omits some of them. The repertoire holds approximately 80,000 clones, with about 91% as singletons. The specimen was T cells isolated from PBMCs. These receptors came from a human donor in good health.

This clone has only a few counts. This sequence joins TRBV5-1 and TRBJ1-5, with 8 positions matching TRBD1. The V gene end was trimmed by 4 bases and the J gene end by 2 bases; junction bases not matched to a gene: 2. The CDR3 sequence is 14 residues long. CDR1 and CDR2 from the germline V gene are SGHRS and YFSETQ. The CDR3 coding sequence is TGCGCCAGCAGCATGGGACAGGGCAATCAGCCCCAGCATTTT. Amino acid sequence: CASSMGQGNQPQHF.

The CDR3 loop reads CASSPREGATEAFF. The CDR3 region has the DNA TGTGCCAGCTCACCACGAGAGGGGGCGACTGAAGCTTTCTTT. The J gene is TRBJ1-1, the V gene TRBV18; TRBD1 agrees at 7 bases. V lost 1 base, J lost 5 bases, and 4 bases stayed unmatched. This CDR3 spans 14 amino acids. CDR1 is KGHSH and CDR2 is LQKENI in the germline V gene.

The chain combines TRBV19 with TRBJ2-1; 9 nucleotides line up with TRBD1. The V gene end was trimmed by 10 bases and the J gene end by 5 bases; junction bases not matched to a gene: 12. The CDR3 has 15 residues. CDR1 is LNHDA and CDR2 is SQIVND in the germline V gene (reference sequence). CDR3 loop: CATKVGTGQNNEQFF. The CDR3 nucleotides are TGTGCCACCAAGGTCGGGACAGGGCAAAACAATGAGCAGTTCTTC. Full variable domain (outside the CDR3, taken from reference TRBV19 and TRBJ2-1): DGGITQSPKYLFRKEGQNVTLSCEQNLNHDAMYWYRQDPGQGLRLIYYSQIVNDFQKGDIAEGYSVSREKKESFPLTVTSAQKNPTAFYLCATKVGTGQNNEQFFGPGTRLTVL.

The chain joins TRBV9 to TRBJ1-1; 8 bases match TRBD1. CDR1 and CDR2 from the germline V gene are SGDLS and YYNGEE. Germline trimming cut 3 bases from V and 5 bases from J; bases unmatched to any gene: 12. The CDR3 loop spans 16 amino acids. As DNA, the CDR3 is TGTGCCAGCAGCGAGCCTTCAGGGGGCCTCGGGACTGAAGCTTTCTTT. Residues: CASSEPSGGLGTEAFF.

The chain joins TRBV29-1 to TRBJ2-1; 9 positions match TRBD2. Germline CDR1 SQVTM, CDR2 ANQGSEA. The CDR3 is 16 amino acids. After removal of 6 bases from V and 4 bases from J, the junction contained 13 bases not matched to a gene. In nucleotides, the CDR3 is TGCAGCGTGCCCCGCGGCAGCGGGGGGACGTACAATGAGCAGTTCTTC. It codes for CSVPRGSGGTYNEQFF.

A word on this clone: The junction and the germline gene differ at one end; a read error may be behind it. This chain uses TRBV7-7 with TRBJ1-5; D unclear. The CDR3 length is 13 residues. Germline V CDR1 and CDR2: SSHAT, FNYEAQ (reference sequence). DNA for the CDR3: TGTGCTAGCAGCTTAGCACTTAATCAGCCCCAGCATTTT. Translated, it gives CASSLALNQPQHF.

J is TRBJ2-7 and V is TRBV15; TRBD1 aligns across 8 bases. CDR1 and CDR2 from the germline V gene are LNHNV and YYDKDF (reference sequence). J lost 2 bases, V lost 3 bases, and 6 bases had no gene match. CDR3 length: 15 residues. DNA for the CDR3: TGTGCCACCAGCAGTTTACAGGGGGTTGCCTACGAGCAGTACTTC. Encoded protein: CATSSLQGVAYEQYF. The variable domain in full, completed from reference TRBV15 and TRBJ2-7, reads DAMVIQNPRYQVTQFGKPVTLSCSQTLNHNVMYWYQQKSSQAPKLLFHYYDKDFNNEADTPDNFQSRRPNTSFCFLDIRSPGLGDTAMYLCATSSLQGVAYEQYFGPGTRLTVT.

The CDR3 DNA is TGTGCCAGCAGCTACGTCAGGTACACTGAAGCTTTCTTT. It encodes CASSYVRYTEAFF. The rearrangement links TRBV28 to TRBJ1-1, with unresolved D. This CDR3 has 13 residues. From germline, CDR1 is MDHEN and CDR2 SYDVKM. The V and J ends lost 6 bases and 3 bases respectively, with 11 bases between them.

In DNA, the CDR3 is TGCGCCAGCAGCCAGACCGGACTAGCGGGAGGAAGCTCCTACAATGAGCAGTTCTTC. Translation gives CASSQTGLAGGSSYNEQFF. The chain is built from TRBV4-1 and TRBJ2-1; 14 bases fit TRBD2. The CDR3 loop spans 19 amino acids. From germline, CDR1 is MGHRA and CDR2 YSYEKL. V shed 3 bases and J 0 bases; nucleotides not matched to a gene: 7.

The J gene is TRBJ2-3, the V gene TRBV19, with a possible D match to TRBD2 (6 bases). CDR1 LNHDA and CDR2 SQIVND come from the germline V gene (reference sequence). CDR3 length: 18 amino acids. V dropped 5 bases and J dropped 1 base, with 22 bases sitting between them. In DNA form, the CDR3 reads TGTGCCAGTAGTGCATCTATTCATCTAGCGCTTGGCACAGATACGCAGTATTTT. The encoded protein is CASSASIHLALGTDTQYF.

V is TRBV29-1 and J is TRBJ2-1; TRBD1 might be the D (6 bases). The germline V gene encodes CDR1 SQVTM and CDR2 ANQGSEA. The V end lost 5 bases, the J end lost 6 bases, and 11 bases lay between the germline ends. This CDR3 region has 12 residues. Here the CDR3 reads CSVSTGFNEQFF. The CDR3 DNA reads TGCAGCGTTAGTACAGGGTTCAATGAGCAGTTCTTC.

The CDR3, as DNA: TGTGCCACCGGGGATATATACGAGCAGTACTTC. This encodes CATGDIYEQYF. The chain is built from TRBV5-5 and TRBJ2-7, with D perhaps matching TRBD2 (5 bases). Germline loops: CDR1 SGHKS, CDR2 YYEKEE (reference sequence). The CDR3 totals 11 residues. The V end was cut by 9 bases, the J end by 4 bases, with 11 bases between. The variable domain in full, completed from reference TRBV5-5 and TRBJ2-7, reads DAGVTQSPTHLIKTRGQQVTLRCSPISGHKSVSWYQQVLGQGPQFIFQYYEKEERGRGNFPDRFSARQFPNYSSELNVNALLLGDSALYLCATGDIYEQYFGPGTRLTVT.

The rearrangement joins TRBV30 to TRBJ2-3, with no clear D. The CDR3 runs 12 residues. Germline V gene sequence: CDR1 GTSNPN, CDR2 SVGIG (reference sequence). V was trimmed by 2 bases and J by 2 bases, leaving 5 bases between them. CDR3 sequence (DNA): TGTGCCTGGAGTATTTACACAGATACGCAGTATTTT. Translation gives CAWSIYTDTQYF. Combining the CDR3 with reference TRBV30 and TRBJ2-3 gives the whole variable domain SQTIHQWPATLVQPVGSPLSLECTVEGTSNPNLYWYRQAAGRGLQLLFYSVGIGQISSEVPQNLSASRPQDRQFILSSKKLLLSDSGFYLCAWSIYTDTQYFGPGTRLTVL.

This rearrangement joins TRBV10-3 to TRBJ1-5; 8 bases map to TRBD1. Per germline, CDR1 ENHRY and CDR2 SYGVKD. The CDR3 has 13 residues. V was clipped by 6 bases and J by 5 bases; unmatched bases: 3. This CDR3 is CAIRDREDQPQHF. CDR3 nucleotides: TGTGCCATCAGGGACAGGGAGGATCAGCCCCAGCATTTT.

The rearrangement joins TRBV19 to TRBJ1-5, with D possibly TRBD1 on 5 matching bases. CDR3 length: 13 residues. Trimming left V 6 bases short and J 3 bases short, with 9 bases between. Per germline, CDR1 LNHDA and CDR2 SQIVND (reference sequence). CDR3 loop: CASRGQINQPQHF. The CDR3 DNA follows: TGTGCCAGTAGGGGGCAGATCAATCAGCCCCAGCATTTT.

This rearrangement joins TRBV19 to TRBJ2-7, with D possibly being TRBD2 (7 bases). The CDR3 loop spans 13 amino acids. Per germline, CDR1 LNHDA and CDR2 SQIVND (reference sequence). The ends were cut back, 6 bases at V and 7 bases at J, with 16 bases in the middle. The CDR3 protein is CASSLGGAGEQYF. The CDR3 DNA reads TGTGCCAGTAGCCTAGGGGGGGCAGGTGAGCAGTACTTC.

The chain couples TRBV19 to TRBJ1-1, with D possibly TRBD1 on 6 matching bases. The CDR3 totals 16 residues. Germline loops: CDR1 LNHDA, CDR2 SQIVND (reference sequence). V lost 9 bases and J lost 0, with 20 bases in between. The CDR3 DNA is TGTGCCAGCCTATCAGTTCCAGGGGCTGTGAACACTGAAGCTTTCTTT. Amino acids: CASLSVPGAVNTEAFF.

The chain combines TRBV28 with TRBJ1-2; a weak D match, TRBD1 (5 bases). Germline V gives CDR1 MDHEN, CDR2 SYDVKM. This CDR3 region has 13 residues. The V and J ends lost 5 bases and 4 bases respectively, with 11 bases between them. CDR3 sequence reads: CASSKDSSYGYTF. The DNA of the CDR3 is TGTGCCAGCAGTAAAGACAGCAGCTATGGCTACACCTTC.

V gene TRBV11-2 combines with J gene TRBJ2-5; 9 bases are shared with TRBD1. V shed 6 bases and J 5 bases; nucleotides not matched to a gene: 10. CDR3 length: 15 amino acids. Per germline, CDR1 SGHAT and CDR2 FQNNGV. The CDR3 is CASRVWGQGGETQYF. As DNA, the CDR3 is TGTGCCAGCAGAGTCTGGGGACAGGGTGGGGAGACCCAGTACTTC.